A selection of T cell receptor beta chains follows, all from one sample in a study of cytotoxic CD8 clonotypes in ibrutinib-treated CLL. Clones were read by immunoSEQ multiplex PCR, and TCRdb kept only the in-frame ones, dropping some. The data show under 200,000 clones, about four fifths seen once. Source: PBMCs, taken after 24 months of ibrutinib treatment. These receptors came from a human donor with chronic lymphocytic leukemia. The CDR3 runs from the conserved cysteine through the conserved F or W. D genes are given only for firm matches. Clone size is not always given. Where it is, it says once, few, many or a class for expanded clones.

cdr3_length: 16; v_call: TRBV6-5; j_call: TRBJ1-6; clone_size: -; d_call: -; cdr3_nt: TGTGCCAGCAGTTTCGGGGCTTACCGGTATAATTCACCCCTCCACTTT; cdr3_aa: CASSFGAYRYNSPLHF
cdr3_length: 13; v_call: TRBV19; j_call: TRBJ1-5; clone_size: -; d_call: -; cdr3_nt: TGTGCCACCGATACAGGGAACAATCAGCCCCAGCATTTT; cdr3_aa: CATDTGNNQPQHF
cdr3_length: 16; v_call: TRBV5-4; j_call: TRBJ2-6; clone_size: -; d_call: -; cdr3_nt: TGTGCCAGCAGCCTCACCCGTTTTTCTGGGGCCAACGTCCTGACTTTC; cdr3_aa: CASSLTRFSGANVLTF
cdr3_length: 16; v_call: TRBV10-1; j_call: TRBJ2-1; clone_size: -; d_call: TRBD1; cdr3_nt: TGCGCCAGCAGAAACACCGGGACAGGGTTTGCCAATGAGCAGTTCTTC; cdr3_aa: CASRNTGTGFANEQFF
cdr3_length: 13; v_call: TRBV6-6; j_call: TRBJ1-2; clone_size: -; d_call: TRBD1; cdr3_nt: TGTGCCAGCTCGTTGGGACAGGACTATGGCTACACCTTC; cdr3_aa: CASSLGQDYGYTF
cdr3_length: 14; v_call: TRBV7-2; j_call: TRBJ2-5; clone_size: -; d_call: -; cdr3_nt: TGTGCCAGCAGCCTACTCCGTAGCCAAGAGACCCAGTACTTC; cdr3_aa: CASSLLRSQETQYF
cdr3_length: 15; v_call: TRBV15; j_call: TRBJ1-1; clone_size: -; d_call: -; cdr3_nt: TGTGCCACCAGCAGAGACGACAGATTAGGCACTGAAGCTTTCTTT; cdr3_aa: CATSRDDRLGTEAFF
cdr3_length: 16; v_call: TRBV9; j_call: TRBJ2-6; clone_size: -; d_call: TRBD2; cdr3_nt: TGTGCCAGCGGTACTAGCGGGAGAACTGGGGCCAACGTCCTGACTTTC; cdr3_aa: CASGTSGRTGANVLTF
cdr3_length: 12; v_call: TRBV28; j_call: TRBJ1-2; clone_size: -; d_call: -; cdr3_nt: TGTGCCAGCTCCACAGAGATCTATGGCTACACCTTC; cdr3_aa: CASSTEIYGYTF
cdr3_length: 14; v_call: TRBV27; j_call: TRBJ2-7; clone_size: -; d_call: -; cdr3_nt: TGTGCCAGCAGTTTCCCGGGGGTCCCCTACGAGCAGTACTTC; cdr3_aa: CASSFPGVPYEQYF
cdr3_length: 16; v_call: TRBV10-2; j_call: TRBJ2-6; clone_size: -; d_call: -; cdr3_nt: TGCGCCAGCAGTGACGGACCAAGTTCTGGGGCCAACGTCCTGACTTTC; cdr3_aa: CASSDGPSSGANVLTF
cdr3_length: 16; v_call: TRBV9; j_call: TRBJ1-3; clone_size: -; d_call: TRBD1; cdr3_nt: TGTGCCAGCAGCGCGGGACAGGGGCTCTCTGGAAACACCATATATTTT; cdr3_aa: CASSAGQGLSGNTIYF
cdr3_length: 15; v_call: TRBV2; j_call: TRBJ1-5; clone_size: -; d_call: TRBD1; cdr3_nt: TGTGCCAGCAGTGTTAACAGGGGAGGCAATCAGCCCCAGCATTTT; cdr3_aa: CASSVNRGGNQPQHF
cdr3_length: 14; v_call: TRBV28; j_call: TRBJ1-1; clone_size: -; d_call: -; cdr3_nt: TGTGCCAGCAGACGGACGGAACTGAACACTGAAGCTTTCTTT; cdr3_aa: CASRRTELNTEAFF
cdr3_length: 13; v_call: TRBV5-1; j_call: TRBJ2-1; clone_size: -; d_call: -; cdr3_nt: TGCGCCAGCAGCTCGGGTCCCCTCCATGAGCAGTTCTTC; cdr3_aa: CASSSGPLHEQFF
cdr3_length: 14; v_call: TRBV28; j_call: TRBJ2-2; clone_size: -; d_call: -; cdr3_nt: TGTGCCAGCAGGACAGGACCGAACACCGGGGAGCTGTTTTTT; cdr3_aa: CASRTGPNTGELFF
cdr3_length: 15; v_call: TRBV19; j_call: TRBJ1-5; clone_size: few; d_call: -; cdr3_nt: TGTGCCAGTAGTATAGGGGCAGCTGTATCCCAGCCCCAGCATTTT; cdr3_aa: CASSIGAAVSQPQHF
cdr3_length: 13; v_call: TRBV9; j_call: TRBJ2-7; clone_size: once; d_call: -; cdr3_nt: TGTGCCAGCGGTTCGGGAACCTCCTACGAGCAGTACTTC; cdr3_aa: CASGSGTSYEQYF
cdr3_length: 12; v_call: TRBV28; j_call: TRBJ2-7; clone_size: -; d_call: -; cdr3_nt: TGTGCCAGCAGTCCCTTGAACTACGAGCAGTACTTC; cdr3_aa: CASSPLNYEQYF
cdr3_length: 16; v_call: TRBV5-1; j_call: TRBJ2-7; clone_size: many; d_call: TRBD2; cdr3_nt: TGCGCCAGCAGCTTGGGCCTAGCGGGAGTCAAGTACGAGCAGTACTTC; cdr3_aa: CASSLGLAGVKYEQYF
cdr3_length: 13; v_call: TRBV29-1; j_call: TRBJ1-6; clone_size: few; d_call: TRBD1; cdr3_nt: TGCAGCGCCCGGGACAGTAGGAATTCACCCCTCCACTTT; cdr3_aa: CSARDSRNSPLHF
cdr3_length: 15; v_call: TRBV28; j_call: TRBJ1-3; clone_size: once; d_call: -; cdr3_nt: TGTGCCAGCACCCATGGGGGGAGTAAGGAAAACACCATATATTTT; cdr3_aa: CASTHGGSKENTIYF